This T cell receptor beta chain stems from a study of CD8+CD57+ T cells in acquired aplastic anemia. CDR3 size: 16 residues. Germline V gene lookup returns CDR1 ENHRY and CDR2 SYGVKD. The V and J ends lost 2 bases and 1 base respectively, with 15 bases between them. For CDR3 and TCR beta VDJ profiling, genomic DNA was the template used. MiXCR, applied by TCRdb to the reads, yields one record per CDR3 protein. The sample lists 98,000 or so distinct CDR3 sequences, around 50% occurring once. This clonotype occurred many times. The sequence was obtained from a human donor in good health, serving as a control. The chain recombines TRBV10-3 with TRBJ2-7; TRBD1 is a possible D gene (6 bases). Sequencing was carried out using sorted CD4+, CD8+, or CD8+CD57+ T cells (not recorded which) from PBMCs. The CDR3 DNA is TGTGCCATCAGTGAGCCCCAGACAGGCGATTCCTACGAGCAGTACTTC. Its protein is CAISEPQTGDSYEQYF.